The 20 T cell receptor beta chains below all came from one sample that was sequenced in a study of cytomegalovirus exposure and HLA in healthy donors. PCR employed 60 Vbeta and 13 Jbeta primers. Data came from immunoSEQ multiplex PCR; TCRdb stores just in-frame clones and leaves some out. The sample records about 140,000 clones, roughly 77% being singletons. Input material: PBMCs. These receptors came from a female donor in good health and CMV-seronegative.

The chain uses TRBV28 and TRBJ1-5; 8 nucleotides match TRBD1. This CDR3 has 15 amino acids. The germline gives CDR1 MDHEN, CDR2 SYDVKM. V lost 5 bases to trimming and J lost 4 bases; unmatched junction nucleotides: 7. This chain's CDR3 is CASSVRTGNNQPQHF. The DNA for the CDR3 is TGTGCCAGCAGTGTCAGGACAGGGAATAATCAGCCCCAGCATTTT.

The chain uses TRBV4-3 and TRBJ2-1; 14 bases match TRBD2. V lost 4 bases to trimming and J lost 8 bases; unmatched junction nucleotides: 4. Germline V CDR1 and CDR2: LGHNA, YSLEER. This CDR3 has 15 residues. The DNA of the CDR3 is TGCGCCAGCAGCCCGACTAGCGGGGGGGCGCATGAGCAGTTCTTC. Protein sequence: CASSPTSGGAHEQFF.

The J gene is TRBJ2-1, the V gene TRBV5-4; TRBD2 might be the D (7 bases). CDR1 is SGHNT, CDR2 YYREEE, per germline (reference sequence). V dropped 4 bases and J dropped 5 bases, with 16 bases sitting between them. CDR3 size: 15 residues. The CDR3 sequence: CASSLGRGAHNEQFF. For the CDR3, the DNA is TGTGCCAGCAGCCTAGGACGGGGGGCGCACAATGAGCAGTTCTTC.

V usage is TRBV14 and J usage is TRBJ2-5, with 10 bases fitting TRBD1. The CDR3 sequence is 15 residues long. Germline V gene data show CDR1 as SGHDN and CDR2 as FVKESK. Trimming at V came to 1 base and at J to 1 base, leaving 0 bases not matched to a gene. The CDR3 region has the DNA TGTGCCAGCAGCCAAGGGACAGGGGGCCAAGAGACCCAGTACTTC. Its protein product is CASSQGTGGQETQYF.

V and J are TRBV27 and TRBJ2-1; no firm D call. Trimming left V 1 base short and J 9 bases short, with 10 bases between. CDR1 is MNHEY, CDR2 SMNVEV, per germline (reference sequence). The CDR3 spans 13 residues. The CDR3 is CASSLYPGTEQFF. In DNA, the CDR3 is TGTGCCAGCAGTTTATACCCGGGTACTGAGCAGTTCTTC.

CDR3 amino acids: CASSSTENQPQHF. The CDR3 coding sequence is TGTGCCAGCAGCTCGACAGAGAATCAGCCCCAGCATTTT. J is TRBJ1-5 and V is TRBV6-5; D is perhaps TRBD1 (5 bases). Germline V gene lookup returns CDR1 MNHEY and CDR2 SVGAGI. The CDR3 is 13 residues long. V was shortened by 6 bases and J by 4 bases, with 10 bases between the two germline ends.

The chain combines TRBV28 with TRBJ1-4; D might be TRBD1 (6 bases). Germline CDR1 MDHEN, CDR2 SYDVKM. The CDR3 is 14 amino acids. With 7 bases removed from V and 8 bases from J, the gap between germline ends came to 17 bases. CDR3 bases: TGTGCCAGCATCACGGGGAGGGGGGGGGAAAAACTGTTTTTT. Its protein is CASITGRGGEKLFF.

V gene TRBV20-1 combines with J gene TRBJ1-2; D is unresolved. CDR3 length: 11 residues. CDR1 and CDR2 from the germline V gene are DFQATT and SNEGSKA (reference sequence). The V end was cut by 1 base, the J end by 6 bases, with 6 bases between. CDR3 amino acids: CSARALHGYTF. In DNA, the CDR3 is TGCAGTGCTAGAGCACTGCATGGCTACACCTTC.

V usage is TRBV28 and J usage is TRBJ2-1; TRBD2 matches 12 bases. V lost 4 bases and J lost 8; bases outside the gene matches: 9. The CDR3 is 16 amino acids. CDR1 and CDR2 (germline): MDHEN, SYDVKM. Here the CDR3 DNA reads TGTGCCAGCAGTTCACCCACTAGCGGGAGGTCGGATGAGCAGTTCTTC. Encoded protein: CASSSPTSGRSDEQFF.

This chain links TRBV7-2 with TRBJ1-1; 8 nucleotides agree with TRBD1. The CDR3 consists of 15 residues. The trim removed 4 bases at V and 1 base at J, leaving 5 bases unmatched. Germline V lookup: CDR1 SGHTA, CDR2 FQGNSA. The CDR3 nucleotides read TGTGCCAGCAGCTGGACAGGGACAGCGAACACTGAAGCTTTCTTT. This translates into CASSWTGTANTEAFF.

This chain joins TRBV28 and TRBJ1-2; the match to TRBD1 covers 7 bases. The ends lost 4 bases at V and 2 bases at J; junction bases unmatched: 4. Germline assignment: CDR1 MDHEN and CDR2 SYDVKM. The CDR3 contains 14 residues. CDR3 DNA sequence: TGTGCCAGCAGTTCGGGACAGCTAAACTATGGCTACACCTTC. It codes for CASSSGQLNYGYTF.

This rearrangement joins TRBV7-9 to TRBJ2-5, with 9 bases identical to TRBD1. The CDR3 loop spans 15 amino acids. Germline CDR1 SEHNR, CDR2 FQNEAQ (reference sequence). With V trimmed by 4 bases and J by 2 bases, 5 bases remained unmatched. CDR3 protein: CASSSRQGDQETQYF. DNA of the CDR3: TGTGCCAGCAGCTCTCGACAGGGGGATCAAGAGACCCAGTACTTC.

The chain is built from TRBV11-2 and TRBJ1-4; 8 bases are a match to TRBD1. The CDR3 runs to 15 residues. Germline CDR1 reads SGHAT; CDR2 reads FQNNGV. Germline trimming cut 5 bases from V and 6 bases from J; bases unmatched to any gene: 8. The CDR3 sequence: CASSLLQDRDEKLFF. The CDR3 DNA reads as TGTGCCAGCAGCCTCCTCCAGGACAGGGATGAAAAACTGTTTTTT.

V and J are TRBV19 and TRBJ2-7, with D perhaps matching TRBD2 (5 bases). The ends were cut back, 5 bases at V and 3 bases at J, with 5 bases in the middle. Germline CDR1 LNHDA, CDR2 SQIVND (reference sequence). This CDR3 is 11 amino acids long. CDR3 sequence: CASSEGYEQYF. The CDR3 region has the DNA TGTGCCAGTAGTGAGGGCTACGAGCAGTACTTC. Full variable domain (missing parts from reference TRBV19 and TRBJ2-7): DGGITQSPKYLFRKEGQNVTLSCEQNLNHDAMYWYRQDPGQGLRLIYYSQIVNDFQKGDIAEGYSVSREKKESFPLTVTSAQKNPTAFYLCASSEGYEQYFGPGTRLTVT.

The chain combines TRBV19 with TRBJ2-7, with D possibly TRBD2 on 5 matching bases. V shed 4 bases and J shed 4 bases, with 8 bases lying between them. There are 12 residues in the CDR3. Germline V gives CDR1 LNHDA, CDR2 SQIVND (reference sequence). The CDR3 is CASSTTSYEQYF. The CDR3 region has the DNA TGTGCCAGTAGTACAACTAGTTACGAGCAGTACTTC.

This clone was detected only once. The gene calls are TRBV9 and TRBJ2-5, with TRBD2 identical over 8 bases. After removal of 4 bases from V and 3 bases from J, the junction contained 14 bases not matched to a gene. The length of the CDR3 is 17 residues. CDR1 is SGDLS, CDR2 YYNGEE, per germline. DNA of the CDR3: TGTGCCAGCAGCCAAAGTCGGGGGGGGACAAATAAAGAGACCCAGTACTTC. Its protein product is CASSQSRGGTNKETQYF. The whole variable domain, filled in from reference TRBV9 and TRBJ2-5, reads DSGVTQTPKHLITATGQRVTLRCSPRSGDLSVYWYQQSLDQGLQFLIQYYNGEERAKGNILERFSAQQFPDLHSELNLSSLELGDSALYFCASSQSRGGTNKETQYFGPGTRLLVL.

The count of this clone is one. The genes are TRBV6-5 and TRBJ2-7; D gene ambiguous. The V end lost 7 bases, the J end lost 4 bases, and 20 bases lay between the germline ends. This CDR3 has 15 residues. In germline, CDR1 is MNHEY, CDR2 SVGAGI. CDR3: CASILLGEKLYEQYF. The CDR3 DNA sequence: TGTGCCAGCATTCTGTTAGGAGAGAAGCTATACGAGCAGTACTTC.

This clone was counted between two and nine times. The chain employs TRBV7-6 and TRBJ2-1; 7 nucleotides match TRBD2. The CDR3 is made up of 16 amino acids. The V gene end was trimmed by 5 bases and the J gene end by 1 base; junction bases not matched to a gene: 8. Germline CDR1 SGHVS, CDR2 FNYEAQ. In nucleotides, the CDR3 is TGTGCCAGCAGCCCCTTGACTAGCTTTTCCTACAATGAGCAGTTCTTC. This translates into CASSPLTSFSYNEQFF.

The V gene is TRBV7-9, the J gene TRBJ1-2, with D tentatively TRBD1 (6 bases). The CDR3 consists of 15 residues. V was trimmed by 1 base and J by 4 bases, leaving 13 bases between them. Germline CDR1 reads SEHNR; CDR2 reads FQNEAQ (reference sequence). CDR3 region: CASSLGQGISYGYTF. For the CDR3, the DNA is TGTGCCAGCAGCTTAGGGCAGGGGATATCCTATGGCTACACCTTC.

The CDR3 DNA sequence: TGTGCCAGCAGCCAAGGCGCCCTAGGAGAGCAGTACTTC. It translates to CASSQGALGEQYF. V usage is TRBV14 and J usage is TRBJ2-7; no firm D call. The CDR3 runs 13 residues. In germline, CDR1 is SGHDN, CDR2 FVKESK. V was cut by 1 base and J by 7 bases, with 11 bases left in between.